The rows below give T cell receptor beta chains drawn from one sample of a study of T cells in Graves' hyperthyroidism and ophthalmopathy. Each CDR3 protein gets one entry after TCRdb re-called the multiplex PCR reads with MiXCR. The sample shows about 360,000 distinct CDR3 sequences, 15% to 20% of them seen only once. Sequenced: blood. Source of these receptors: a woman aged 18-30 years with Graves' hyperthyroidism. Each CDR3 is given with its conserved first and last residue. A D gene is named only where the DNA matches it firmly. Clone size appears in some rows only: once, few, many, or a class for an expanded clone.

d_gene	v_gene	j_gene	abundance	CDR3nt	CDR3aa
-	TRBV4-2	TRBJ2-5	once	TGTGCCAGCAGCCTAGCCACAGGGAGGGCCAAAGAGACCCAGTACTTC	CASSLATGRAKETQYF
TRBD1	TRBV15	TRBJ2-5	many	TGTGCCACCAGCAGAGAGATGACAGGGGGCGTCGAGACCCAGTACTTC	CATSREMTGGVETQYF
-	TRBV5-5	TRBJ1-5	-	TGTGCCAGCAGCTTGGGGGTAGCTGATCAGCCCCAGCATTTT	CASSLGVADQPQHF
-	TRBV3-1	TRBJ2-5	many	TGTGCCAGCAGCCAAGATTTGGGGTTTGACCCGGGTGAGACCCAGTACTTC	CASSQDLGFDPGETQYF
TRBD1	TRBV3-1	TRBJ2-7	few	TGTGCCAGCAACGACAGGGGGCGTCGGGAGCAGTACTTC	CASNDRGRREQYF
TRBD1	TRBV7-9	TRBJ2-7	few	TGTGCCAGCAGTTACAGTAGCAGGGGGTGGCAAGAGCAGTACTTC	CASSYSSRGWQEQYF
-	TRBV6-1	TRBJ2-7	many	TGTGCCAGCAAACGAGGGCCAAACTACGAGCAGTACTTC	CASKRGPNYEQYF
-	TRBV3-1	TRBJ2-7	-	TGTGCCAGCAGCCAAGAACCGGGATCCTACGAGCAGTACTTC	CASSQEPGSYEQYF
TRBD2	TRBV3-1	TRBJ2-7	few	TGTGCCAGCAGCCGACTAGCGGGGCCTCTCTACGAGCAGTACTTC	CASSRLAGPLYEQYF
-	TRBV9	TRBJ1-2	many	TGTGCCAGCAGCGTAGGGAGGGGGAACTATGGCTACACCTTC	CASSVGRGNYGYTF
TRBD1	TRBV20-1	TRBJ1-2	many	TGCAGTGCCTCAGCCGGGACAGATAACTATGGCTACACCTTC	CSASAGTDNYGYTF
-	TRBV6-4	TRBJ1-2	few	TGTGCCAGCATCCAATGGGAGGTCTATGGCTACACCTTC	CASIQWEVYGYTF
TRBD1	TRBV13	TRBJ2-7	-	TGTGCCAGCAGCTTAGTGGGACAGGGGGGCGAGCAGTACTTC	CASSLVGQGGEQYF
-	TRBV7-3	TRBJ2-6	many	TGTGCCAGCAGCTTAACTGGCGGGGCCAACGTCCTGACTTTC	CASSLTGGANVLTF
-	TRBV6-5	TRBJ1-2	many	TGTGCCAGCAGTTACTTCGGACAAAACTATGGCTACACCTTC	CASSYFGQNYGYTF
-	TRBV2	TRBJ2-2	many	TGTGCCAGCAGTGATGTACATTCCGGGGAGCTGTTTTTT	CASSDVHSGELFF
TRBD1	TRBV9	TRBJ1-3	many	TGTGCCAGCAGCCCTCTCGGACAGGGAGGAAACACCATATATTTT	CASSPLGQGGNTIYF
-	TRBV29-1	TRBJ1-3	few	TGCAGCGTTGAAGATTGGGTGGCAGGGAGTGGAAACACCATATATTTT	CSVEDWVAGSGNTIYF
-	TRBV6-2/TRBV6-3	TRBJ1-2	-	TGTGCCAGCAGTTACTCACCCAGCGGGGGCTACACCTTC	CASSYSPSGGYTF
-	TRBV12-3/TRBV12-4	TRBJ1-3	-	TGTGCCAGCAGTTTATGGGGAGTGGGGCAGGCCAACACCATATATTTT	CASSLWGVGQANTIYF
TRBD1	TRBV6-1	TRBJ1-2	many	TGTGCCAGCAGTGCAACACGGACAGGCTACGTAGACTATGGCTACACCTTC	CASSATRTGYVDYGYTF
-	TRBV6-5	TRBJ1-2	many	TGTGCCAGCAGTTTGGGGACTTCGGGGGGCTACACCTTC	CASSLGTSGGYTF
TRBD1	TRBV5-1	TRBJ1-2	many	TGCGCCAGCAGCGATACAGGGGTTGGCGGCTACACCTTC	CASSDTGVGGYTF
-	TRBV12-3/TRBV12-4	TRBJ1-5	many	TGTGCCAGCAGTGGGGACGGGTTGAGCAATCAGCCCCAGCATTTT	CASSGDGLSNQPQHF
-	TRBV5-1	TRBJ2-4	-	TGCGCCAGCAGCTTAAATGGGGCAAACATTCAGTACTTC	CASSLNGANIQYF
TRBD1	TRBV28	TRBJ1-1	many	TGTGCCAGCCTGATAGGGGGCAGCGGTACTGAAGCTTTCTTT	CASLIGGSGTEAFF
-	TRBV7-9	TRBJ2-7	many	TGTGCCAGCAGCTTAACAGTCTCATTCGGGTTAGAGCAGTACTTC	CASSLTVSFGLEQYF
TRBD1	TRBV6-2/TRBV6-3	TRBJ1-6	-	TGTGCCAGCAGTTACACCTTCCTCCAGGGGGTGGCGAATTCACCCCTCCACTTT	CASSYTFLQGVANSPLHF
TRBD2	TRBV6-2/TRBV6-3	TRBJ2-7	many	TGTGCCAGCAGTTACGGAGCGGGGCGACCCTACGAGCAGTACTTC	CASSYGAGRPYEQYF
TRBD2	TRBV30	TRBJ2-5	many	TGTGCCTGGAGTTTCTTTGGCGGGGGTATCGAGGAGACCCAGTACTTC	CAWSFFGGGIEETQYF
-	TRBV12-3/TRBV12-4	TRBJ2-2	-	TGTGCCAGCACCTACAGGGGGGAGCTGTTTTTT	CASTYRGELFF
-	TRBV2	TRBJ1-5	many	TGTGCCAGCAGTGGTGACCTCAATCAGCCCCAGCATTTT	CASSGDLNQPQHF
-	TRBV7-8	TRBJ1-2	many	TGTGCCAGCAGACCCTACCCAGCCTCTTTCGATGGCTACACCTTC	CASRPYPASFDGYTF
-	TRBV15	TRBJ1-3	-	TGTGCCACCAGCAGAGATAATATACCAGGGGCTGGAAACACCATATATTTT	CATSRDNIPGAGNTIYF
-	TRBV3-1	TRBJ2-5	few	TGTGCCAGCAGCTTCTACGGGGGCGAGGTTGAGACCCAGTACTTC	CASSFYGGEVETQYF
-	TRBV12-3/TRBV12-4	TRBJ2-2	many	TGTGCCAGCACCGTGACGGAAACGAACACCGGGGAGCTGTTTTTT	CASTVTETNTGELFF
-	TRBV6-5	TRBJ2-7	few	TGTGCCAGCAGTTCCGACTCCTACGAGCAGTGCTTC	CASSSDSYEQCF
TRBD1	TRBV6-1	TRBJ1-1	-	TGTGCCAGCAGACCTTACAGGGGTGAAGCTTTCTTT	CASRPYRGEAFF
TRBD1	TRBV5-1	TRBJ1-1	many	TGCGCCAGCAGCTTGGGTAGGACAGGGAACACTGAAGCTTTCTTT	CASSLGRTGNTEAFF
TRBD1	TRBV11-2	TRBJ2-7	many	TGTGCCAGCCTCGCGCACAGGGGAACGACCGAGCAGTACTTC	CASLAHRGTTEQYF
-	TRBV6-1	TRBJ1-1	many	TGTGCCAGCAACCACGTGTACACTGAAGCTTTCTTT	CASNHVYTEAFF
-	TRBV12-3/TRBV12-4	TRBJ2-7	few	TGTGCCAGCAGTGGCGGGGTCCTATCCTACGAGCAGTACTTC	CASSGGVLSYEQYF
-	TRBV25-1	TRBJ1-1	-	TGTGCCAGCAGGATCAGGGTGAACACTGAAGCTTTCTTT	CASRIRVNTEAFF